The 29 T cell receptor beta chains reported below all come from one sample, sequenced in a study of T-cell reconstitution after alpha-beta-depleted transplantation in children. This sample's TCRbeta library carried unique molecular identifier barcodes. TCRdb re-analysed the PCR reads in MiXCR, keeping a single row per CDR3 protein. Of approximately 630,000 distinct CDR3 sequences in the sample, around 12% are singletons; the top ten hold 0.79%. Source: PBMCs, taken before TCRalphabeta/CD19-depleted stem cell transplant. The receptors here all came from a girl aged 2-15 years with congenital amegakaryocytic thrombocytopenia, due to receive a stem cell transplant.

This clonotype has a count of ten or more. The V and J genes are TRBV20-1 and TRBJ1-2; no clear D. Germline CDR1 reads DFQATT; CDR2 reads SNEGSKA (reference sequence). Trimming stripped 4 bases from V and 5 bases from J, with 8 bases between. This CDR3 contains 11 residues. CDR3 sequence reads: CSANLRYGYTF. The DNA of the CDR3 is TGCAGTGCTAATTTGCGTTATGGCTACACCTTC.

In its sample, this clonotype was seen many times. The chain links TRBV7-2 to TRBJ2-7; D gene ambiguous. The CDR3 has 12 amino acids. The V gene lost 5 bases and the J gene lost 2 bases, with 7 bases spanning the gap. Germline CDR1 and CDR2: SGHTA and FQGNSA. CDR3 sequence: CASSRDAYEQYF. In nucleotides, the CDR3 is TGTGCCAGCAGCAGAGATGCCTACGAGCAGTACTTC.

V is TRBV11-2 and J is TRBJ2-6, with 7 bases fitting TRBD2. The ends lost 2 bases at V and 2 bases at J; junction bases unmatched: 9. The length of the CDR3 is 18 residues. Germline CDR1 and CDR2: SGHAT and FQNNGV. CDR3 residues: CASSLRDYRVAGANVLTF. Written as DNA, the CDR3 is TGTGCCAGCAGCTTACGGGACTACCGGGTGGCTGGGGCCAACGTCCTGACTTTC.

At least ten counts were recorded for this clonotype. The genes are TRBV12-3 or TRBV12-4 and TRBJ1-5; D not resolved. Trimming stripped 2 bases from V and 6 bases from J, with 8 bases between. The CDR3 totals 13 residues. CDR3 loop: CASSLWALQPQHF. The CDR3 DNA sequence: TGTGCCAGCAGTTTATGGGCCCTTCAGCCCCAGCATTTT.

This clonotype was observed a handful of times. V gene TRBV2 combines with J gene TRBJ2-1; D not certain. The CDR3 is 17 residues long. The germline V and J ends were trimmed by 1 base and 0 bases, with 13 bases remaining between them. Germline V gene sequence: CDR1 SNHLY, CDR2 FYNNEI. The CDR3: CASSEVGVGSSYNEQFF. In DNA form, the CDR3 reads TGTGCCAGCAGTGAAGTGGGTGTGGGCAGCTCCTACAATGAGCAGTTCTTC.

The V gene is TRBV11-2, the J gene TRBJ2-7; D not certain. The germline V gene has CDR1 SGHAT and CDR2 FQNNGV. CDR3 length: 16 residues. Trimming took 7 bases from V and 0 from J, leaving 19 bases between them. The CDR3: CASIHTSPGGSYEQYF. For the CDR3, the DNA is TGTGCCAGCATCCACACATCCCCAGGCGGCTCCTACGAGCAGTACTTC.

This clonotype was recorded many times. This chain uses TRBV5-5 with TRBJ2-2; 9 bases are shared with TRBD2. From germline, CDR1 is SGHKS and CDR2 YYEKEE (reference sequence). There are 15 residues in the CDR3. V shed 5 bases, J shed 7 bases, and the junction held 9 bases outside the gene matches. The CDR3 sequence: CASSRSGSLDGELFF. As DNA, the CDR3 is TGTGCCAGCAGTCGTAGCGGGAGTCTCGACGGGGAGCTGTTTTTT.

This sequence joins TRBV3-1 and TRBJ2-7; the D is unclear. The ends were cut back, 5 bases at V and 2 bases at J, with 16 bases in the middle. The germline gives CDR1 LGHDT, CDR2 YNNKEL (reference sequence). This CDR3 has 15 amino acids. CDR3 sequence: CASSDQVQSPYEQYF. As DNA, the CDR3 is TGTGCCAGCAGCGATCAGGTGCAGAGCCCCTACGAGCAGTACTTC.

This rearrangement joins TRBV5-1 to TRBJ1-2; 8 nucleotides line up with TRBD1. Per germline, CDR1 SGHRS and CDR2 YFSETQ. The ends lost 1 base at V and 4 bases at J; junction bases unmatched: 9. CDR3 length: 16 residues. The CDR3 nucleotides read TGCGCCAGCAGCTTGACCCGGGACAGGTACCTCTATGGCTACACCTTC. It yields the protein CASSLTRDRYLYGYTF.

This clonotype was detected many times. The chain recombines TRBV6-5 with TRBJ2-4; tentatively, D is TRBD1 (6 bases). The CDR3 totals 16 residues. From germline, CDR1 is MNHEY and CDR2 SVGAGI. V was clipped by 1 base and J by 3 bases, with 13 bases between them. In DNA form, the CDR3 reads TGTGCCAGCAGTTACTTGGCAGGGGCCTACAAAAACATTCAGTACTTC. It yields the protein CASSYLAGAYKNIQYF.

The chain is built from TRBV5-6 and TRBJ2-1; D is possibly TRBD1 or TRBD2 (5 bases each). The CDR3 consists of 15 residues. Between the trimmed V and J ends, which lost 5 bases and 8 bases, there was a span of 20 bases. Germline V CDR1 and CDR2: SGHDT, YYEEEE. DNA of the CDR3: TGTGCCAGCAGACCAAAATTTGGGGGAGTCGATGAGCAGTTCTTC. Its translation: CASRPKFGGVDEQFF.

This clonotype came up many times. This chain links TRBV27 with TRBJ1-6; 8 nucleotides line up with TRBD1. Germline V gene sequence: CDR1 MNHEY, CDR2 SMNVEV (reference sequence). V lost 4 bases to trimming and J lost 9 bases; unmatched junction nucleotides: 5. This CDR3 comprises 14 residues. In nucleotides, the CDR3 is TGTGCCAGCAGTTACAGGGGGGGGGCTTCACCCCTCCACTTT. Its protein product is CASSYRGGASPLHF.

This clonotype was detected many times. The rearrangement uses TRBV28 and TRBJ1-1, with D unresolved. Germline V lookup: CDR1 MDHEN, CDR2 SYDVKM. This CDR3 has 11 amino acids. The V end lost 6 bases, the J end lost 6 bases, and 8 bases lay between the germline ends. The CDR3 DNA sequence: TGTGCCAGCAGCGCGACATCTGAAGCTTTCTTT. Residues: CASSATSEAFF.

This clonotype was found a few times. This chain uses TRBV29-1 with TRBJ2-1; TRBD1 might be the D (5 bases). V was trimmed by 4 bases and J by 7 bases, leaving 14 bases between them. This CDR3 region has 13 residues. Germline V gives CDR1 SQVTM, CDR2 ANQGSEA. This chain's CDR3 is CSVAREVRNEQFF. In nucleotides, the CDR3 is TGCAGCGTTGCCAGGGAAGTTAGAAATGAGCAGTTCTTC.

V gene TRBV29-1 combines with J gene TRBJ2-7; the D is unclear. From germline, CDR1 is SQVTM and CDR2 ANQGSEA. The CDR3 has 12 amino acids. V gave up 2 bases and J gave up 6 bases, with 11 bases separating them. The DNA of the CDR3 is TGCAGCGTTGAAATCCCAACCCGCGAGCAGTACTTC. Protein sequence: CSVEIPTREQYF.

With regard to this clonotype: A clone one base away is much larger, so this may be a read error. This chain joins TRBV12-3 or TRBV12-4 and TRBJ2-1, with D tentatively TRBD2 (6 bases). The CDR3 runs to 14 residues. The ends were cut back, 11 bases at V and 5 bases at J, with 19 bases in the middle. CDR3 loop: CAGRRSEGHNEQFF. For the CDR3, the DNA is TGTGCCGGCCGACGGTCGGAGGGGCACAATGAGCAGTTCTTC.

Many counts were recorded for this clonotype. A junction boundary mismatches the germline segment, possibly from a read error. The chain couples TRBV5-1 to TRBJ2-5; D unclear. CDR1 and CDR2 from the germline V gene are SGHRS and YFSETQ. This CDR3 has 12 residues. The CDR3 loop reads CASSFSGETQYF. The CDR3 region has the DNA TGTGCCAGCAGTTTTTCCGGGGAGACCCAGTACTTC.

This clonotype was found a few times. The V and J genes are TRBV6-6 and TRBJ2-6; D remains unclear. CDR1 MNHNY and CDR2 SVGAGI come from the germline V gene (reference sequence). With 6 bases removed from V and 3 bases from J, the gap between germline ends came to 6 bases. The CDR3 is made up of 13 amino acids. The CDR3 loop reads CASRRGGANVLTF. CDR3 DNA sequence: TGTGCCAGCAGACGAGGTGGGGCCAACGTCCTGACTTTC.

The table lists this clonotype with many counts. The J gene is TRBJ2-3, the V gene TRBV5-1, with 7 positions matching TRBD2. The CDR3 contains 16 residues. Per germline, CDR1 SGHRS and CDR2 YFSETQ. V was pared by 4 bases and J by 6 bases, with 14 bases of the junction left unmatched. CDR3 amino acids: CASSTSSGTKGDTQYF. Here the CDR3 DNA reads TGCGCCAGCAGCACCTCTTCCGGGACTAAGGGGGATACGCAGTATTTT.

The genes are TRBV25-1 and TRBJ2-2; 7 nucleotides match TRBD1. Unmatched junction bases numbered 5, after V lost 2 bases and J lost 5 bases. Germline assignment: CDR1 MGHDK and CDR2 SYGVNS. The CDR3 covers 15 residues. CDR3 in DNA: TGTGCCAGCAGTGAAGAAACAGGGGTGACCGGGGAGCTGTTTTTT. This translates into CASSEETGVTGELFF.

The chain links TRBV7-9 to TRBJ2-6; D unclear. CDR3 length: 16 residues. The V and J ends lost 7 bases and 2 bases respectively, with 15 bases between them. The V gene's germline CDR1 is SEHNR and CDR2 FQNEAQ (reference sequence). CDR3 sequence reads: CASTNPTGTGANVLTF. The CDR3 nucleotides are TGTGCCAGCACCAATCCCACGGGTACTGGGGCCAACGTCCTGACTTTC.

This clonotype appeared many times. This chain uses TRBV28 with TRBJ2-3; the match to TRBD1 covers 9 bases. J was trimmed by 5 bases and V by 5 bases; bases with no gene match: 8. The V gene's germline CDR1 is MDHEN and CDR2 SYDVKM. The CDR3 has 15 residues. CDR3 coding DNA: TGTGCCAGCAGTCGAACCGGGACAGGGTTAGATACGCAGTATTTT. This encodes CASSRTGTGLDTQYF.

The chain recombines TRBV12-3 or TRBV12-4 with TRBJ1-1; D gene ambiguous. Between the trimmed V and J ends, which lost 2 bases and 0 bases, there was a span of 16 bases. CDR3 length: 17 amino acids. CDR3 sequence reads: CASSLSGGRLMNTEAFF. CDR3 sequence (DNA): TGTGCCAGCAGTTTATCAGGAGGTCGCCTTATGAACACTGAAGCTTTCTTT.

This clonotype was counted many times. The CDR3 sequence: CASSLITTGVHEQYF. CDR3 coding DNA: TGCGCCAGCAGCTTGATTACGACAGGGGTCCACGAGCAGTACTTC. V usage is TRBV5-1 and J usage is TRBJ2-7; 8 bases agree with TRBD1. Germline values: CDR1 SGHRS, CDR2 YFSETQ. V lost 1 base to trimming and J lost 5 bases; unmatched junction nucleotides: 8. CDR3 length: 15 amino acids.

This clonotype was observed many times. The chain carries TRBV29-1 and TRBJ2-3, with D possibly TRBD2 on 5 matching bases. Germline V CDR1 and CDR2: SQVTM, ANQGSEA. Trimming stripped 7 bases from V and 0 bases from J, with 11 bases between. The CDR3 length is 13 residues. The CDR3 sequence is CSGKGGSTDTQYF. The DNA of the CDR3 is TGCAGCGGGAAGGGCGGGAGCACAGATACGCAGTATTTT.

This clonotype has a count of ten or more. The chain joins TRBV7-9 to TRBJ1-2, with a possible D match to TRBD1 (6 bases). The V end was cut by 1 base, the J end by 6 bases, with 15 bases between. The CDR3 is 15 amino acids. Germline CDR1 SEHNR, CDR2 FQNEAQ (reference sequence). The CDR3: CASSLGAGAYDGYTF. Written as DNA, the CDR3 is TGTGCCAGCAGCTTAGGCGCGGGGGCGTACGATGGCTACACCTTC.

In its sample, this clonotype was seen many times. This chain links TRBV12-3 or TRBV12-4 with TRBJ2-1; no clear D. The CDR3 totals 14 residues. V lost 6 bases, J lost 10 bases, and 19 bases lay in between. The CDR3 DNA reads as TGTGCCAGCAGCCAAGACGGGCCAATTTACGAGCAGTTCTTC. Its translation: CASSQDGPIYEQFF.

The chain employs TRBV20-1 and TRBJ2-3; D is ambiguous. Germline V gene lookup returns CDR1 DFQATT and CDR2 SNEGSKA (reference sequence). The CDR3 is 13 amino acids. V gave up 3 bases and J gave up 2 bases, with 9 bases separating them. The CDR3 sequence: CSARDLNTDTQYF. The CDR3 bases are TGCAGTGCTAGGGATCTCAACACAGATACGCAGTATTTT.

This clonotype was picked up many times. This chain uses TRBV5-1 with TRBJ1-2; tentative D call: TRBD1 (5 bases). CDR3 length equals 14 residues. Germline assignment: CDR1 SGHRS and CDR2 YFSETQ. The V and J ends lost 2 bases and 1 base respectively, with 9 bases between them. The CDR3 nucleotides are TGCGCCAGCAGCTTCTTCGGGGGTAACTATGGCTACACCTTC. Its protein product is CASSFFGGNYGYTF.